This TCR beta chain was profiled in a study of T cell clones after liver transplantation. Sequencing was performed with immunoSEQ multiplex PCR; in TCRdb, only in-frame clones are kept and a portion is missing. Of about 9,100 clones in the sample, 75% to 80% are singletons; the top ten hold approximately 20%. J gave up 6 bases and V 2 bases, and 3 bases lay outside the gene matches. The germline V gene encodes CDR1 LGHNA and CDR2 YNFKEQ. The CDR3 loop spans 15 amino acids. The clonotype comes from a human donor who received a liver transplant. Source: CD8+ T cells from blood, taken before liver transplant. The chain combines TRBV4-2 with TRBJ2-2; 10 bases are a match to TRBD2. The CDR3 loop is CASSQQREGPGELFF. In DNA, the CDR3 is TGTGCCAGCAGCCAACAGCGGGAGGGCCCCGGGGAGCTGTTTTTT.